This T cell receptor beta chain was obtained from a study of human T cells and chemical hapten exposure. Study-wide context: The sensitizer, 2% DPC, was used on about 2 cm by about 2 cm of upper inner arm skin.

Germline CDR1 SGHRS, CDR2 YFSETQ. The CDR3 runs to 15 residues. V was clipped by 3 bases and J by 2 bases; unmatched bases: 8. TCRdb used MiXCR to reprocess the RACE reads, holding one entry per CDR3 protein. The table has around 200,000 distinct CDR3 sequences, around 23% seen once. Time point here: patch test 3, about 24 weeks after DPC sensitization. The treatment is: therapeutic diphenylcyclopropenone sensitization with weekly scalp DPC. The sample consisted of whole blood, taken in connection with sensitization to the hapten diphenylcyclopropenone (DPC). The J gene is TRBJ2-7, the V gene TRBV5-1; TRBD1 aligns across 7 bases. This TCR came from a woman between 40 and 55 years old with alopecia areata. Some clones in this sample may be carry-over from other donors' samples. The CDR3 DNA follows: TGCGCCAGCAGCTCCCGACAGGGCGGCCCCTACGAGCAGTACTTC. Translated, it gives CASSSRQGGPYEQYF.